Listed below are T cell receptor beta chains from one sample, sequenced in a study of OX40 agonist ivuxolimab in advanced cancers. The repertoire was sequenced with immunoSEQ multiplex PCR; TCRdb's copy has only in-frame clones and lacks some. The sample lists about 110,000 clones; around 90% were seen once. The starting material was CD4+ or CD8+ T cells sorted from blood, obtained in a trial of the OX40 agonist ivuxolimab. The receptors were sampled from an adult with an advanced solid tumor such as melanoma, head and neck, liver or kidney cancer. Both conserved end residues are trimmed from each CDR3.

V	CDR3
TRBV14	ASSQQYYGYT
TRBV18	ASGETTDTQY
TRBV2	ASRGGQGSQPQH
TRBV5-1	ASSLRAADGYT
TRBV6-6	ASSPGPEQY
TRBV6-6	ASREDSGANVLT
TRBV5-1	ASSLEETQY
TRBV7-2	ASSLISWAGGRNTIY
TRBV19	ASSILRQGEYGYT
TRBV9	ASRQTGDGGYT
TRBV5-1	ASSLAAGGPNTQY
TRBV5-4	ASSFVGVDGYT
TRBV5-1	ASSLGAGGAKTQY
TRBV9	ASSPQGNQPQH
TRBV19	ASSIARGLQETQY
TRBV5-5	ASSIQWGSNQPQH
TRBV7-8	ASSLVLLSASGANVLT
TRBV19	ASSPEVSGPNQPQH
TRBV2	ASRQGAGNTIY
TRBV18	ASSTGGETQY
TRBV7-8	ASNTLRGTEAF
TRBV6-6	ASSYSEATQETQY
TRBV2	ASSEWTDYGYT
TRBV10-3	ATLGTVQGAGELF
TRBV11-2	ASRGASTDTQY